This T cell receptor (beta chain) was found in a study of blood T cells in healthy people across ages. The CDR3 covers 15 residues. The germline V gene encodes CDR1 SEHNR and CDR2 FQNEAQ (reference sequence). For the second PCR, which ran for roughly 7 to 11 cycles, a sample-barcoded 5' primer and a J-beta primer mix were used. Every molecule of cDNA carried a tag from a template-switch adaptor with 12 random nucleotides. At least 2.5 million CDR3-containing paired-end reads were obtained per sample. TCRdb independently ran MiXCR on the 5' RACE reads; one entry per CDR3 protein. The sample holds around 1,000,000 distinct CDR3 sequences, 20% to 25% seen once. These records were also assigned to another study, of T cells of mothers and their children. That work states: RNA that had been extracted went wholly into cDNA synthesis, at roughly 1.5 ug per 15 ul. Mother-child pairs who were related displayed a slightly higher overlap than unrelated pairs, a difference that was non-significant.

Specimen: blood. The V and J genes are TRBV7-9 and TRBJ2-5; D unresolved. TRBJ2-1 explains the end of the DNA better; the J call may be wrong. The TCR originated in a girl aged 2-10 years in good health. CDR3 sequence: CASSLPGSLPNEQFF. Here the CDR3 DNA reads TGTGCCAGCAGCCTTCCCGGATCCCTGCCGAATGAGCAGTTCTTC.